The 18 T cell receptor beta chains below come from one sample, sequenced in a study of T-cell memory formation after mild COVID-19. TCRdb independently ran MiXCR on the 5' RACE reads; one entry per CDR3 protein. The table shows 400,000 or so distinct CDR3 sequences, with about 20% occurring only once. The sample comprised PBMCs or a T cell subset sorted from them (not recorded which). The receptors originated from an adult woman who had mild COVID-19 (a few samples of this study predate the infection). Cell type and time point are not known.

The CDR3 sequence is CASSVLAGKQETQYF. Here the CDR3 DNA reads TGTGCCAGCAGCGTGCTAGCGGGCAAACAAGAGACCCAGTACTTC. The chain combines TRBV9 with TRBJ2-5, with 8 bases that match TRBD2. The CDR3 totals 15 residues. After removal of 2 bases from V and 2 bases from J, the junction contained 5 bases not matched to a gene. Germline V gene lookup returns CDR1 SGDLS and CDR2 YYNGEE.

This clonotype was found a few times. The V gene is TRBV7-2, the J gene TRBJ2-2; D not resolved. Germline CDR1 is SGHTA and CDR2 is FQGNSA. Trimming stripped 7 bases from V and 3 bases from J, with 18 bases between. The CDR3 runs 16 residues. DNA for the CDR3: TGTGCCAGCACACCCCAGAACGGCCTTCACACCGGGGAGCTGTTTTTT. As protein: CASTPQNGLHTGELFF.

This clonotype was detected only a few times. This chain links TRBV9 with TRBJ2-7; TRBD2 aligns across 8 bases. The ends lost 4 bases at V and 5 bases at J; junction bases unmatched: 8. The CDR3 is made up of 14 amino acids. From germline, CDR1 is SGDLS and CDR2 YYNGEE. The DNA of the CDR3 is TGTGCCAGCAGCCTAGCGGGCATGAGGGACGAGCAGTACTTC. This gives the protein CASSLAGMRDEQYF.

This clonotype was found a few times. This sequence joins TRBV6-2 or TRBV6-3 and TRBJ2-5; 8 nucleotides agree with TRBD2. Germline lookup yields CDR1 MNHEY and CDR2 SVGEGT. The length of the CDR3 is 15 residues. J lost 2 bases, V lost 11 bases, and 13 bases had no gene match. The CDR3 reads CACRPSGRWQETQYF. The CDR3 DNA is TGTGCCTGCCGCCCGAGCGGGAGATGGCAAGAGACCCAGTACTTC.

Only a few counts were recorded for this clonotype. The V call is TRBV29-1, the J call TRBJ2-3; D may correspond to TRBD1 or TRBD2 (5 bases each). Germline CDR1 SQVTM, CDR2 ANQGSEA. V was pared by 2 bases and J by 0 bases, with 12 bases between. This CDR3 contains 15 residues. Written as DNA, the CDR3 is TGCAGCGTTGAAAGCGAGAGGGGAAGCACAGATACGCAGTATTTT. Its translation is CSVESERGSTDTQYF.

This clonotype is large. The CDR3 nucleotides are TGTGCCAGCAGCCTCACAGGGCTAAGGGATGGCTACACCTTC. Its protein is CASSLTGLRDGYTF. V usage is TRBV7-9 and J usage is TRBJ1-2; possibly TRBD1 for D (6 bases). The CDR3 is made up of 14 amino acids. V was cut by 5 bases and J by 6 bases, with 16 bases left in between. CDR1 SEHNR and CDR2 FQNEAQ come from the germline V gene (reference sequence). Full variable domain (rest looked up from reference TRBV7-9 and TRBJ1-2): DTGVSQNPRHKITKRGQNVTFRCDPISEHNRLYWYRQTLGQGPEFLTYFQNEAQLEKSRLLSDRFSAERPKGSFSTLEIQRTEQGDSAMYLCASSLTGLRDGYTFGSGTRLTVV.

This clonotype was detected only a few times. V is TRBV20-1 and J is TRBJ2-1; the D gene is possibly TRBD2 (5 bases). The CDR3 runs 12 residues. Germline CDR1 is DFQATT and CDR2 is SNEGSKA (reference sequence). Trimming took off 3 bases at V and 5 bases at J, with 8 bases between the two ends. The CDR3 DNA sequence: TGCAGTGCTAGCGGAGCGGACAATGAGCAGTTCTTC. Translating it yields CSASGADNEQFF.

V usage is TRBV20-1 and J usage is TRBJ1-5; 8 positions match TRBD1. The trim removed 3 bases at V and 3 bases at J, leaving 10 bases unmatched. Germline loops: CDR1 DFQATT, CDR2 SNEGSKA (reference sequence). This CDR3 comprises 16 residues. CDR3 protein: CSARGTGNHSNQPQHF. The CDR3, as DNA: TGCAGTGCTAGGGGGACAGGAAACCACTCCAATCAGCCCCAGCATTTT.

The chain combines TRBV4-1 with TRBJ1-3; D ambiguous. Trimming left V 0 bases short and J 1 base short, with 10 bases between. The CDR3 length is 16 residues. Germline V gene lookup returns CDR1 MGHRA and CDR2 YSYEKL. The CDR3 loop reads CASSQEPQVSGNTIYF. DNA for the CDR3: TGCGCCAGCAGCCAAGAACCGCAGGTTTCTGGAAACACCATATATTTT.

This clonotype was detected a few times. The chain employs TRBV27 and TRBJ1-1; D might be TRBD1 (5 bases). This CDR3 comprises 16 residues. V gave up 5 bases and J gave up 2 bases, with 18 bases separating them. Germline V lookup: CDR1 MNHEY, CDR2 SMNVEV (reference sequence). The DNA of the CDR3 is TGTGCCAGCAGTCCCGTAGAGGGGAGTATCAACACTGAAGCTTTCTTT. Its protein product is CASSPVEGSINTEAFF.

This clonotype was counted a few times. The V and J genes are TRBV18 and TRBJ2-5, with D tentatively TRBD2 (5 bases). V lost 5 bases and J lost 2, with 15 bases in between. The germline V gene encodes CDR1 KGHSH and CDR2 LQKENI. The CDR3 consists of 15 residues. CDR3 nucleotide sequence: TGTGCCAGCTCATCAAACCCCGGGGATCAAGAGACCCAGTACTTC. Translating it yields CASSSNPGDQETQYF.

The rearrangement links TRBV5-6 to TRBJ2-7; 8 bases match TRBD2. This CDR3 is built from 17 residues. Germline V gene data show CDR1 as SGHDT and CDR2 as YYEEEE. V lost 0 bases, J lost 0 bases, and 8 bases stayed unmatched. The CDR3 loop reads CASSLGTWTSSSYEQYF. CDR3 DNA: TGTGCCAGCAGCTTGGGGACATGGACTAGCAGCTCCTACGAGCAGTACTTC.

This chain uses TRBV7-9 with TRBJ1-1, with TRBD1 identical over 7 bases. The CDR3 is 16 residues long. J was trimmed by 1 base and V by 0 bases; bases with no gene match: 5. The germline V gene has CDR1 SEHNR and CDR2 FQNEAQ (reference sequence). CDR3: CASSLATGQTNTEAFF. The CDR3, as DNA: TGTGCCAGCAGCTTAGCGACAGGGCAGACGAACACTGAAGCTTTCTTT.

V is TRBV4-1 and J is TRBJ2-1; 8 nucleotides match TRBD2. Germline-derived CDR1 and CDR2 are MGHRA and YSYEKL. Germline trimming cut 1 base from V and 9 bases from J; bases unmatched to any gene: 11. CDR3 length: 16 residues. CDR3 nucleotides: TGCGCCAGCAGCCAAGCCGCCGGGACTAGTGACTTTGAGCAGTTCTTC. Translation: CASSQAAGTSDFEQFF.

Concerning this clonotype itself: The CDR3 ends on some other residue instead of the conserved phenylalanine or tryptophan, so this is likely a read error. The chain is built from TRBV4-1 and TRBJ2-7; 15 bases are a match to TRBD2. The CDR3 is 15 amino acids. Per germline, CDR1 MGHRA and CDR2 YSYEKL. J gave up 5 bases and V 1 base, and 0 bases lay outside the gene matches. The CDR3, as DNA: TGCGCCAGCAGCCAAGGGACTAGCGGGGGGGACGAGCAGTACTTA. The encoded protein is CASSQGTSGGDEQYL.

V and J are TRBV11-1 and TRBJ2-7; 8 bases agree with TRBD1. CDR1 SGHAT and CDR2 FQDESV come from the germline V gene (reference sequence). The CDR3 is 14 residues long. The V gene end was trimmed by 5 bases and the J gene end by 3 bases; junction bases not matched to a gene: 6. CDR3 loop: CASSQGQAIYEQYF. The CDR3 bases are TGTGCCAGCAGCCAGGGACAGGCAATCTACGAGCAGTACTTC.

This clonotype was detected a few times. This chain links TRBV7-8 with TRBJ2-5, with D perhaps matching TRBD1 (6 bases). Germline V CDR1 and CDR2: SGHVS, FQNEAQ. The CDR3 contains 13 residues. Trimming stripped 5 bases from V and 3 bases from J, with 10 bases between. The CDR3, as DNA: TGTGCCAGCAGCCCGGACAGTAAAGAGACCCAGTACTTC. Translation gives CASSPDSKETQYF.

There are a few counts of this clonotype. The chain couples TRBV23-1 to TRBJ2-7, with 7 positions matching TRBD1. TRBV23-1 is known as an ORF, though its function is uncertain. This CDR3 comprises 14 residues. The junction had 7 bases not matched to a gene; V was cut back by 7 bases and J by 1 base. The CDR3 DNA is TGCGCCAGCACCTGCAGGGACAGTTCCTACGAGCAGTACTTC. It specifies CASTCRDSSYEQYF.